These T cell receptor beta chains were read from a single sample in a study of T-cell memory formation after mild COVID-19. From the 5' RACE reads, TCRdb called clonotypes with MiXCR, one entry per CDR3 protein. The profile covers hundreds of thousands of distinct CDR3 sequences, with roughly 15% appearing a single time and 2.1% taken by the ten largest. Sequencing was performed on PBMCs or a T cell subset sorted from them (not recorded which). These receptor sequences come from an adult woman who had mild COVID-19 (a few samples of this study predate the infection). Cell type and time point are not known. The CDR3 runs from the conserved cysteine through the conserved F or W. D genes are given only for firm matches. The size of a clone is reported for some rows only, either as once, few or many, or as a class for expanded clones.

CASSKAGRGGDQPQHF,TGTGCCAGCAGCAAAGCCGGCCGGGGGGGGGATCAGCCCCAGCATTTT,TRBJ1-5,few,TRBV21-1,-
CASSLQGSIQETQYF,TGTGCCAGCAGCTTACAAGGCAGCATCCAAGAGACCCAGTACTTC,TRBJ2-5,few,TRBV11-1,-
CASSESSYSSGEQYF,TGTGCCAGCAGTGAATCTTCGTATTCCTCGGGAGAGCAGTACTTC,TRBJ2-7,-,TRBV6-1,-
CASSFPRGRGPKRTDTQYF,TGTGCCAGCAGCTTCCCTAGGGGAAGGGGTCCTAAACGCACAGATACGCAGTATTTT,TRBJ2-3,few,TRBV11-2,-
CASTETGQGLNSPLHF,TGTGCCAGTACCGAAACCGGACAAGGCCTAAATTCACCCCTCCACTTT,TRBJ1-6,-,TRBV19,-
CAWVPEILSAYNEQFF,TGTGCCTGGGTCCCAGAGATACTATCCGCCTACAATGAGCAGTTCTTC,TRBJ2-1,few,TRBV30,-
CASSQDRLQETQYF,TGTGCCAGCAGCCAGGACAGGCTCCAAGAGACCCAGTACTTC,TRBJ2-5,few,TRBV2,TRBD1
CASSPGTASYEQYF,TGCGCCAGCAGCCCCGGGACAGCCTCCTACGAGCAGTACTTC,TRBJ2-7,many,TRBV5-1,TRBD1
CASSGTSGKQETQYF,TGTGCCAGCAGTGGGACTAGCGGGAAACAAGAGACCCAGTACTTC,TRBJ2-5,many,TRBV2,TRBD2
CATSTGRGFRDFF,TGTGCCACCAGCACCGGGAGGGGTTTTCGGGATTTCTTT,TRBJ1-1,few,TRBV15,-
CASSYPQTSSYEQYF,TGTGCCAGCAGTTACCCTCAGACTAGCTCCTACGAGCAGTACTTC,TRBJ2-7,-,TRBV6-6,-
CSAPTGGAWTYEQYF,TGCAGTGCCCCTACAGGGGGCGCCTGGACCTACGAGCAGTACTTC,TRBJ2-7,-,TRBV20-1,TRBD1
CASSLLFLASGGSSYNEQFF,TGTGCCAGCAGCTTGCTCTTCTTAGCTAGCGGGGGGAGCTCCTACAATGAGCAGTTCTTC,TRBJ2-1,few,TRBV5-5,TRBD2
CASSFLVGTVTYEQYF,TGTGCCAGCAGCTTTCTGGTGGGGACAGTGACCTACGAGCAGTACTTC,TRBJ2-7,-,TRBV5-6,TRBD1
CASSKGLAGVQQYF,TGTGCCAGCAGCAAGGGACTAGCGGGAGTTCAGCAGTACTTC,TRBJ2-7,-,TRBV6-2/TRBV6-3,TRBD2
CASSRLAGVQETQYF,TGCGCCAGCAGCAGGCTAGCGGGGGTCCAAGAGACCCAGTACTTC,TRBJ2-5,once,TRBV4-1,TRBD2
CASGSTGGDSTEAFF,TGTGCTAGTGGTTCGACAGGGGGGGATAGCACTGAAGCTTTCTTT,TRBJ1-1,few,TRBV12-5,TRBD1
CASSLPQGEINEQFF,TGCGCCAGCAGCTTGCCACAGGGGGAAATCAATGAGCAGTTCTTC,TRBJ2-1,-,TRBV5-1,TRBD1
CSAGDSNRFGRDYGYTF,TGCAGCGCCGGTGACAGTAATAGATTTGGGAGGGACTATGGCTACACCTTC,TRBJ1-2,few,TRBV29-1,-
CASSTGGKKSYEQYF,TGTGCCAGTAGTACCGGGGGCAAGAAGTCCTACGAGCAGTACTTC,TRBJ2-7,once,TRBV19,-
CASSARLAQKDTQYF,TGTGCCAGCAGCGCTCGACTAGCCCAAAAAGATACGCAGTATTTT,TRBJ2-3,few,TRBV7-9,TRBD2
CASSLVGNTIYF,TGTGCCAGCAGCTTAGTAGGAAACACCATATATTTT,TRBJ1-3,few,TRBV7-9,-
CASSLDTGREAFF,TGCGCCAGCAGCCTGGACACAGGGCGAGAAGCTTTCTTT,TRBJ1-1,-,TRBV5-1,-
CASSSRGRAGGPDTQYF,TGTGCCAGCAGCTCCCGGGGTCGAGCGGGGGGGCCAGATACGCAGTATTTT,TRBJ2-3,-,TRBV9,TRBD2
CASSLEGTSGNTQYF,TGTGCCAGCAGCTTGGAGGGGACTAGCGGGAATACGCAGTATTTT,TRBJ2-3,few,TRBV5-4,TRBD2
CASSLSGGDGYTF,TGTGCCAGCAGTTTATCAGGGGGGGATGGCTACACCTTC,TRBJ1-2,once,TRBV12-3/TRBV12-4,TRBD1
CATQDRGFTEAFF,TGTGCCACCCAGGACAGGGGGTTCACTGAAGCTTTCTTT,TRBJ1-1,many,TRBV24-1,TRBD1
CATKEAIYNSPLHF,TGTGCCACCAAGGAGGCGATCTATAATTCACCCCTCCACTTT,TRBJ1-6,-,TRBV15,-
CASSPQAAGGRNEQFF,TGTGCCAGCAGCCCCCAGGCAGCGGGGGGGCGAAATGAGCAGTTCTTC,TRBJ2-1,few,TRBV7-3,TRBD2